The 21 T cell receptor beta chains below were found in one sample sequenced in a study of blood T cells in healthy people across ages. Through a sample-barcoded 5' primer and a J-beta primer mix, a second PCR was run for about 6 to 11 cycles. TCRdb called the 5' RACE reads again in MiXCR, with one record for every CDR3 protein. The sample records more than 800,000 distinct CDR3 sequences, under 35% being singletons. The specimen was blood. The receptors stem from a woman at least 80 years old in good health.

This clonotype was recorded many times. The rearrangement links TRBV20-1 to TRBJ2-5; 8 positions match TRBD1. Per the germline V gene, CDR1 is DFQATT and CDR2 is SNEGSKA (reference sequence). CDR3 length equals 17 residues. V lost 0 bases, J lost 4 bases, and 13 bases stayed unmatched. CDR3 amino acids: CSARDLQGGTRGETQYF. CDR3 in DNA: TGCAGTGCTAGAGATTTACAGGGGGGTACACGCGGAGAGACCCAGTACTTC.

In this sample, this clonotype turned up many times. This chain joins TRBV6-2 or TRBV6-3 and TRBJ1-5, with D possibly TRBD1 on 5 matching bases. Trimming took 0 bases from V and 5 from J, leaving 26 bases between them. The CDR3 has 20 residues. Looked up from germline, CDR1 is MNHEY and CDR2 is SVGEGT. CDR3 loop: CASSYSSELPGPLPYQPQHF. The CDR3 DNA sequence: TGTGCCAGCAGTTACTCCTCCGAACTCCCGGGACCTCTGCCCTATCAGCCCCAGCATTTT.

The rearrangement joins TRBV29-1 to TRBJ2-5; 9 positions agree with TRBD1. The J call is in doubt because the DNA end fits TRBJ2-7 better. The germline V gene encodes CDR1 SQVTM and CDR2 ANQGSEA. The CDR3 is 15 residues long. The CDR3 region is CSVQRQGGPKYEQYF. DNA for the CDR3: TGCAGCGTCCAAAGACAGGGGGGTCCTAAGTACGAGCAGTACTTC.

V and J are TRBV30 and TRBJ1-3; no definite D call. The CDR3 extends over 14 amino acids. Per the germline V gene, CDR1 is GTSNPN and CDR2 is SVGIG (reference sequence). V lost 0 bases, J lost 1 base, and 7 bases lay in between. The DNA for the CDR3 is TGTGCCTGGAGTGTATGGGAATCTGGAAACACCATATATTTT. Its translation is CAWSVWESGNTIYF.

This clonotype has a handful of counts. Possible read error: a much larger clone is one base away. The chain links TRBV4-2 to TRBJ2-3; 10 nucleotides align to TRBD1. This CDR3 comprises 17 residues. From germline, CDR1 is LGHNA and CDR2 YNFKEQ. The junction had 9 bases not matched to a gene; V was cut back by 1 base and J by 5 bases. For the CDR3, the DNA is TGTGCCAGCAGCCAAGGGGGAGAGGACAGGGGGGGAGATACGCAGTATTTT. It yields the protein CASSQGGEDRGGDTQYF.

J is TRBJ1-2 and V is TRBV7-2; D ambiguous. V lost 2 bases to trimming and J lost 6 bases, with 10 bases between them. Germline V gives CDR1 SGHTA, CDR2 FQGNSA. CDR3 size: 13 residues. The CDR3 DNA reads TGTGCCAGCAGCTTAAACAGTTTAAATGGCTACACCTTC. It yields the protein CASSLNSLNGYTF.

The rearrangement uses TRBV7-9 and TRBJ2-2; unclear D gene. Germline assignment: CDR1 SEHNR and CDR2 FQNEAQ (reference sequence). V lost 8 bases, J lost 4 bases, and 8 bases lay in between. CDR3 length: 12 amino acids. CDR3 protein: CASRTATGELFF. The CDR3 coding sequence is TGTGCCAGCCGGACCGCCACCGGGGAGCTGTTTTTT.

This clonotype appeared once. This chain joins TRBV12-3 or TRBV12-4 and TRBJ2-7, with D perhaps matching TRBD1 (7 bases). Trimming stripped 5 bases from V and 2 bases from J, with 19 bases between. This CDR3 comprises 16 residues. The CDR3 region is CASSMGQREAPYEQYF. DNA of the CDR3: TGTGCCAGCAGTATGGGACAGAGGGAGGCACCCTACGAGCAGTACTTC.

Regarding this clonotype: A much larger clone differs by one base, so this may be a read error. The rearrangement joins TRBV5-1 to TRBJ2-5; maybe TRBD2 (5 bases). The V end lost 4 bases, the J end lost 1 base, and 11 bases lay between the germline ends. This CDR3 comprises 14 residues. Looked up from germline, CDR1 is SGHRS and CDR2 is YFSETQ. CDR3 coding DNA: TGCGCCAGCAGCACGGACGGGGTCCAAGAGACCCAGTACTTC. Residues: CASSTDGVQETQYF. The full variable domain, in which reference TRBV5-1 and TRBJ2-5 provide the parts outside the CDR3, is KAGVTQTPRYLIKTRGQQVTLSCSPISGHRSVSWYQQTPGQGLQFLFEYFSETQRNKGNFPGRFSGRQFSNSRSEMNVSTLELGDSALYLCASSTDGVQETQYFGPGTRLLVL.

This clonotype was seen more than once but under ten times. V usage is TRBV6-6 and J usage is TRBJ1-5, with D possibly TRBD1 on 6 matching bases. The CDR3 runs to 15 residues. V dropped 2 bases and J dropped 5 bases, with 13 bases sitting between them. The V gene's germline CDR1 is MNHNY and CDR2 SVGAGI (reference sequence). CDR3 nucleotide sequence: TGTGCCAGCAGTTACCCCGGACAGCAGGATCAGCCCCAGCATTTT. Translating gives CASSYPGQQDQPQHF.

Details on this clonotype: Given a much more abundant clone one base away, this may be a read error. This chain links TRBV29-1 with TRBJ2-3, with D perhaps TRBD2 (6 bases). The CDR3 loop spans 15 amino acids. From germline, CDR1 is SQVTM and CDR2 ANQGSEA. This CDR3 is CSSSLPGGITDTRYF. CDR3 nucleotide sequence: TGCAGCAGCTCCTTGCCGGGCGGGATTACAGATACGCGGTATTTT.

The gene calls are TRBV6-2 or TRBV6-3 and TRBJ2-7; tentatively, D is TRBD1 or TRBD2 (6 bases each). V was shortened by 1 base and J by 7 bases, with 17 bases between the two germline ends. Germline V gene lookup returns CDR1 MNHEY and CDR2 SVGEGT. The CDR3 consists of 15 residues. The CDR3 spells CASSYFGGANNEQYF. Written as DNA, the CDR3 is TGTGCCAGCAGTTACTTCGGGGGCGCGAACAATGAGCAGTACTTC.

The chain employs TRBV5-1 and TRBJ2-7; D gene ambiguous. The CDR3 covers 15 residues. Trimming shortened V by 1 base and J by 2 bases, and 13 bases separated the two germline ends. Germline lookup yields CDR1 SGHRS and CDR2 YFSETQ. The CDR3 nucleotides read TGCGCCAGCAGCTTGTCCTATGCTGAGACCTACGAGCAGTACTTC. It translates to CASSLSYAETYEQYF.

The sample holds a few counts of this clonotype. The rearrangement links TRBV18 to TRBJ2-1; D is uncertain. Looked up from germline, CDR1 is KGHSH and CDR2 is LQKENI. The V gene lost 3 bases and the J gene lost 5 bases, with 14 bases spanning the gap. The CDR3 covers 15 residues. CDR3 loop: CASSPSSVRDNEQFF. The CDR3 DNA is TGTGCCAGCTCACCCTCTAGTGTGCGAGACAATGAGCAGTTCTTC. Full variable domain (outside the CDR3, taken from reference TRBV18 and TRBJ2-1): NAGVMQNPRHLVRRRGQEARLRCSPMKGHSHVYWYRQLPEEGLKFMVYLQKENIIDESGMPKERFSAEFPKEGPSILRIQQVVRGDSAAYFCASSPSSVRDNEQFFGPGTRLTVL.

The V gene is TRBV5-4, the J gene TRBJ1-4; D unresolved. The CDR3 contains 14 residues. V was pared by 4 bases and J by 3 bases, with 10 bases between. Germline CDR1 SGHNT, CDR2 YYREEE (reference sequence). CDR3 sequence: CASSIELSNEKLFF. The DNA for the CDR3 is TGTGCCAGCAGCATTGAACTATCTAATGAAAAACTGTTTTTT.

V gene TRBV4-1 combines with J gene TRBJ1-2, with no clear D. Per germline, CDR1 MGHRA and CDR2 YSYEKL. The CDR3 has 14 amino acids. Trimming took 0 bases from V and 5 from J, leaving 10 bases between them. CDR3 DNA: TGCGCCAGCAGCCAAGATCGGGGTCGTTATGGCTACACCTTC. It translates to CASSQDRGRYGYTF.

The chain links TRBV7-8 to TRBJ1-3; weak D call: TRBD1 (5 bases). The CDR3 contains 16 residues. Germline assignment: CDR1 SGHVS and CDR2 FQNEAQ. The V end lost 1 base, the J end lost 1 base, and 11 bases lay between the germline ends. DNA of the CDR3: TGTGCCAGCAGCTTAGGGGGCAGCTTTTCTGGAAACACCATATATTTT. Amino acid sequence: CASSLGGSFSGNTIYF.

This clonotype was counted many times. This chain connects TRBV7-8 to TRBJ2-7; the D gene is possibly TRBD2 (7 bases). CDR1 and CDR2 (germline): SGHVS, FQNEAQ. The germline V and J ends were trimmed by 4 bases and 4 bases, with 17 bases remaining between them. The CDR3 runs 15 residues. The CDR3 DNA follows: TGTGCCAGCAGCTCTCGCAGGGAGGGGGGGTACGAGCAGTACTTC. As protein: CASSSRREGGYEQYF.

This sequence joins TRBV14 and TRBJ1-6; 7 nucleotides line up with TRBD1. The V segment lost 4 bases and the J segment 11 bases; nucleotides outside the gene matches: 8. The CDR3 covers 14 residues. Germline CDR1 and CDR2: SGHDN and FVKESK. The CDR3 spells CASSPRQGGTPLHF. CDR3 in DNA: TGTGCCAGCAGCCCCCGACAGGGAGGGACACCCCTCCACTTT.

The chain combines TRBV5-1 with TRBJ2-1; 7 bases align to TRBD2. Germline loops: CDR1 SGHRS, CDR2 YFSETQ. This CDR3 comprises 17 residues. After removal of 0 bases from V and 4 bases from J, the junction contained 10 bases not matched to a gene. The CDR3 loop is CASSLVKSSGTYNEQFF. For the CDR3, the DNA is TGCGCCAGCAGCTTGGTAAAGTCTAGCGGAACTTACAATGAGCAGTTCTTC. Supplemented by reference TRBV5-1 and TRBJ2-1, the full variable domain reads KAGVTQTPRYLIKTRGQQVTLSCSPISGHRSVSWYQQTPGQGLQFLFEYFSETQRNKGNFPGRFSGRQFSNSRSEMNVSTLELGDSALYLCASSLVKSSGTYNEQFFGPGTRLTVL.

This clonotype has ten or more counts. The CDR3 bases are TGTGCCAGCAGCTTAGGGGGACAGGGGCTAATACAACTATCCCCCGAGGGTTATGGCTACACCTTC. It specifies CASSLGGQGLIQLSPEGYGYTF. The chain is built from TRBV7-8 and TRBJ1-2; 10 bases map to TRBD1. This CDR3 contains 22 residues. Germline CDR1 SGHVS, CDR2 FQNEAQ. J was trimmed by 5 bases and V by 1 base; bases with no gene match: 25.